This T cell receptor beta chain derives from a study of identical twins. This clonotype was seen more than once but under ten times. Antigen: not known. Template switching supplied a universal primer site; unique molecular identifiers were carried on the cDNA. TCRdb ran MiXCR on the 5' RACE reads and lists one entry per CDR3 protein. Of around 510,000 distinct CDR3 sequences listed, roughly an eighth are singletons. Study-level findings and limits: Sequences that were beta out-of-frame showed weaker excess twin sharing. High-abundance cord blood beta clonotypes had fewer insertions; memory repertoires showed none.

The CDR3 runs 15 residues. Germline assignment: CDR1 DFQATT and CDR2 SNEGSKA (reference sequence). The J segment lost 0 bases and the V segment lost 6 bases, leaving 9 bases of the junction unmatched. All donors comprised healthy Caucasians. The same sample was also studied in work on yellow fever vaccine responses in identical twins.

This sequence joins TRBV20-1 and TRBJ2-7; TRBD1 aligns across 9 bases. Sequencing used CD4+ T cells sorted from blood. This receptor was obtained from a woman aged 18-35 years in good health. The CDR3 DNA sequence: TGCAGTGCGCCGCCGGGACAGGGATACTCCTACGAGCAGTACTTC. This translates into CSAPPGQGYSYEQYF.